This T cell receptor beta chain derives from a study of shared clonotypes between healthy human individuals. The CDR3 length is 15 residues. The V gene lost 2 bases and the J gene lost 1 base, with 12 bases spanning the gap. Germline-derived CDR1 and CDR2 are MDHEN and SYDVKM. The study's findings and limits: Rarefaction curves obtained for sorted subsets showed sequencing incomplete despite large depth.

At deep level, the assay was performed. Sequencing was performed with immunoSEQ multiplex PCR; in TCRdb, only in-frame clones are kept and a portion is missing. The sample lists 2,500,000 or so clones, over 85% occurring once. As regards this clone: Its antigen is not identified.

The source is a man aged 18-30 years in good health. Some clones in this sample may be carry-over from other donors' samples. The specimen was naive CD4+ T cells from PBMCs. As for subset: CD45RA+ positively selected. The V gene is TRBV28, the J gene TRBJ2-7, with D possibly TRBD1 on 6 matching bases. As DNA, the CDR3 is TGTGCCAGCAGTTTAGTCAGGACAGTTTCCTACGAGCAGTACTTC. Translating gives CASSLVRTVSYEQYF.